The 10 T cell receptor beta chains presented below share a single source sample, sequenced in a study of blood T cell repertoires in COVID-19 (dated by TCRdb to 2019 to 2021). The method behind the library was the immunoSEQ multiplex PCR assay. Not all clones reach the TCRdb copy of this immuneACCESS table, which keeps in-frame sequences only. Checked studies attribute under half of the gap to unresolved V genes and leave the rest unexplained. A total of some 360,000 clones appear in this sample, about 90% of them only once. About 0.94% of the sample comes from the top ten. Input material: PBMCs or T cells enriched from blood (not recorded which). The receptors shown here come from a woman aged 30 to 39 who had been exposed to COVID-19.

The V gene is TRBV5-1, the J gene TRBJ2-7, with unresolved D. V lost 8 bases and J 9 bases, leaving 21 bases between the germline ends. This CDR3 spans 13 amino acids. Germline V lookup: CDR1 SGHRS, CDR2 YFSETQ. CDR3 sequence: CASTENPLGWQYF. CDR3 coding DNA: TGCGCCAGTACAGAGAATCCTCTTGGTTGGCAGTACTTC.

The genes are TRBV6-5 and TRBJ1-6; possibly TRBD1 for D (5 bases). CDR1 and CDR2 (germline): MNHEY, SVGAGI. The CDR3 has 16 residues. V was clipped by 0 bases and J by 10 bases, with 16 bases between them. CDR3 loop: CASSYSRGQGGSPLHF. Here the CDR3 DNA reads TGTGCCAGCAGTTACTCCCGGGGCCAGGGAGGATCACCCCTCCACTTT.

The CDR3 loop reads CASSVALPGQNSSGANVLTF. The CDR3 DNA is TGTGCCAGCAGCGTAGCTTTACCGGGACAGAATAGCTCTGGGGCCAACGTCCTGACTTTC. The chain recombines TRBV9 with TRBJ2-6; TRBD1 agrees at 7 bases. This CDR3 region has 20 residues. V shed 0 bases, J shed 0 bases, and the junction held 12 bases outside the gene matches. The germline CDR1 and CDR2 sequences are SGDLS and YYNGEE.

This chain uses TRBV5-1 with TRBJ2-7; 9 bases line up with TRBD2. In germline, CDR1 is SGHRS, CDR2 YFSETQ. V dropped 6 bases and J dropped 6; count of bases not matched to a gene: 10. The CDR3 consists of 14 residues. CDR3 protein: CASMEIAGEGEQYF. The CDR3 DNA reads TGCGCCAGCATGGAGATAGCGGGAGAAGGCGAGCAGTACTTC.

This sequence joins TRBV7-6 and TRBJ2-5, with TRBD2 matching over 11 bases. This CDR3 spans 16 amino acids. J lost 3 bases, V lost 5 bases, and 8 bases had no gene match. Germline V gives CDR1 SGHVS, CDR2 FNYEAQ. The CDR3 sequence is CASSVLAGGIKETQYF. DNA of the CDR3: TGTGCCAGCAGCGTTTTAGCGGGAGGGATAAAAGAGACCCAGTACTTC.

This clone was observed a single time. The junction and the germline gene differ at one end; a read error may be behind it. The V gene is TRBV28, the J gene TRBJ2-7; the match to TRBD2 covers 10 bases. In germline, CDR1 is MDHEN, CDR2 SYDVKM. The CDR3 loop spans 15 amino acids. CDR3 sequence: CASSLSGRASHEQYF. CDR3 nucleotide sequence: TGTGCCAGCAGTTTAAGCGGGAGGGCCTCCCACGAGCAGTACTTC.

CDR3 DNA: TGTGCCAGCAGTCAAAGGGGACAGGGCCTAGCTAACTATGGCTACACCTTC. It yields the protein CASSQRGQGLANYGYTF. V gene TRBV6-6 combines with J gene TRBJ1-2; 9 nucleotides align to TRBD1. This CDR3 has 17 residues. After removal of 5 bases from V and 0 bases from J, the junction contained 10 bases not matched to a gene. Germline CDR1 and CDR2: MNHNY and SVGAGI (reference sequence).

This sequence joins TRBV5-6 and TRBJ1-3; TRBD1 matches 7 bases. CDR1 SGHDT and CDR2 YYEEEE come from the germline V gene. Losses at the gene ends were 6 bases for V and 1 base for J; bases not matched to a gene: 13. This CDR3 contains 17 residues. CDR3 bases: TGTGCCAGCAACCCAAAAGACAGGGAAGCTTCTGGAAACACCATATATTTT. Translation gives CASNPKDREASGNTIYF.

This chain joins TRBV5-8 and TRBJ2-1; 7 nucleotides match TRBD1. The CDR3 loop spans 15 amino acids. Per the germline V gene, CDR1 is SGHTS and CDR2 is YDEGEE. V lost 4 bases and J lost 7; bases outside the gene matches: 11. The CDR3 region is CASSIWDRGTNEQFF. For the CDR3, the DNA is TGTGCCAGCAGCATCTGGGACAGAGGAACAAATGAGCAGTTCTTC.

In its sample, this clone was seen a few times. The V gene is TRBV7-8, the J gene TRBJ1-2, with 8 nucleotides matching TRBD1. Germline values: CDR1 SGHVS, CDR2 FQNEAQ. The junction had 6 bases not matched to a gene; V was cut back by 1 base and J by 5 bases. The CDR3 has 15 amino acids. DNA of the CDR3: TGTGCCAGCAGCTTAGATCGCAGGGGGCCGTATGGCTACACCTTC. Amino acid sequence: CASSLDRRGPYGYTF. The full variable domain, rest sourced from reference TRBV7-8 and TRBJ1-2, is GAGVSQSPRYKVAKRGQDVALRCDPISGHVSLFWYQQALGQGPEFLTYFQNEAQLDKSGLPSDRFFAERPEGSVSTLKIQRTQQEDSAVYLCASSLDRRGPYGYTFGSGTRLTVV.